The 25 T cell receptor beta chains below all came from one sample that was sequenced in a study of blood T cell repertoires in COVID-19. The data were produced by immunoSEQ multiplex PCR, yet TCRdb's version contains in-frame clones alone and is incomplete. Of more than 85,000 clones listed, about 75% are singletons. The sample consisted of peripheral blood. These receptors came from a woman in her 70s with acute or convalescent COVID-19.

The chain is built from TRBV29-1 and TRBJ2-2; 7 bases match TRBD1. CDR1 is SQVTM, CDR2 ANQGSEA, per germline. Trimming cost V 4 bases and J 4 bases; bases outside gene matches: 6. This CDR3 comprises 14 residues. The chain's CDR3 is CSVATGVATGELFF. The CDR3 DNA is TGCAGCGTTGCTACAGGGGTAGCCACCGGGGAGCTGTTTTTT.

J is TRBJ1-2 and V is TRBV5-4; D is ambiguous. CDR3 length: 14 amino acids. Trimming left V 0 bases short and J 6 bases short, with 12 bases between. Looked up from germline, CDR1 is SGHNT and CDR2 is YYREEE (reference sequence). CDR3 in DNA: TGTGCCAGCAGCTTGGATCGGGGAAATAATGGCTACACCTTC. As protein: CASSLDRGNNGYTF.

The chain employs TRBV23-1 and TRBJ2-7, with D unclear. TRBV23-1 is placed among ORFs of uncertain function. Trimming removed 3 bases from V and 6 bases from J, with 12 bases in between. The CDR3 covers 13 residues. CDR3 in amino acids: CASSHGLWAEQYF. DNA of the CDR3: TGCGCCAGCAGTCATGGGTTATGGGCCGAGCAGTACTTC.

This rearrangement joins TRBV5-8 to TRBJ2-7; perhaps TRBD1 as D (5 bases). Deletions cut 4 bases from V and 0 bases from J, with 8 bases between. Per the germline V gene, CDR1 is SGHTS and CDR2 is YDEGEE. This CDR3 contains 13 residues. CDR3 amino acids: CASSRQSSYEQYF. The CDR3 DNA reads as TGTGCCAGCAGCCGACAGAGCTCCTACGAGCAGTACTTC.

The chain couples TRBV28 to TRBJ1-2, with D tentatively TRBD1 (5 bases). This CDR3 spans 15 amino acids. Looked up from germline, CDR1 is MDHEN and CDR2 is SYDVKM. V lost 4 bases, J lost 2 bases, and 14 bases lay in between. Here the CDR3 DNA reads TGTGCCAGCAGTTCCCAGGGCTATACAAACTATGGCTACACCTTC. Translating it yields CASSSQGYTNYGYTF.

CDR3 sequence (DNA): TGTGCCAGTAGTCCAGGGACAGGGCCGGAAAAACTGTTTTTT. Amino acids: CASSPGTGPEKLFF. This chain connects TRBV19 to TRBJ1-4, with 9 bases fitting TRBD1. The CDR3 has 14 residues. CDR1 LNHDA and CDR2 SQIVND come from the germline V gene (reference sequence). With 5 bases clipped from V and 8 bases from J, the junction kept 6 bases outside the gene matches.

The chain combines TRBV5-1 with TRBJ1-3; D unresolved. The ends were cut back, 4 bases at V and 0 bases at J, with 11 bases in the middle. The CDR3 covers 15 residues. CDR1 SGHRS and CDR2 YFSETQ come from the germline V gene. The CDR3 loop reads CASSPGTNSGNTIYF. The DNA of the CDR3 is TGCGCCAGCAGCCCGGGAACGAACTCTGGAAACACCATATATTTT.

V usage is TRBV3-1 (or the pseudogene TRBV3-2) and J usage is TRBJ1-4, with no clear D. CDR3 length equals 16 residues. The V gene's germline CDR1 is LGHDT and CDR2 YNNKEL (reference sequence). V was trimmed by 0 bases and J by 6 bases, leaving 14 bases between them. The CDR3 sequence is CASSQDTGQSYEKLFF. CDR3 DNA sequence: TGTGCCAGCAGCCAAGATACTGGGCAGAGCTATGAAAAACTGTTTTTT.

This clone was detected only once. The V call is TRBV6-1, the J call TRBJ2-5; 8 bases match TRBD1. The germline V gene has CDR1 MNHNS and CDR2 SASEGT. The length of the CDR3 is 19 residues. J lost 1 base, V lost 0 bases, and 13 bases had no gene match. CDR3 nucleotides: TGTGCCAGCAGTGAAGCGCCCTCCGGACAGGGTACCCTCCAAGAGACCCAGTACTTC. It specifies CASSEAPSGQGTLQETQYF.

Only a few counts were recorded for this clone. The V call is TRBV7-9, the J call TRBJ1-5; 10 nucleotides align to TRBD1. The V segment lost 5 bases and the J segment 5 bases; nucleotides outside the gene matches: 9. Germline values: CDR1 SEHNR, CDR2 FQNEAQ (reference sequence). CDR3 length: 16 amino acids. CDR3 sequence: CASSARQGAADQPQHF. In DNA form, the CDR3 reads TGTGCCAGCAGCGCACGACAGGGGGCAGCGGATCAGCCCCAGCATTTT.

The chain combines TRBV11-2 with TRBJ1-1; 7 bases agree with TRBD1. J was trimmed by 6 bases and V by 5 bases; bases with no gene match: 15. This CDR3 is built from 16 residues. Germline V gene data show CDR1 as SGHAT and CDR2 as FQNNGV. The CDR3, as DNA: TGTGCCAGCAGCCAAGACACGGGACAGTGGGGGGCTGAAGCTTTCTTT. This gives the protein CASSQDTGQWGAEAFF.

The genes are TRBV30 and TRBJ1-2; the D gene is possibly TRBD1 (5 bases). Looked up from germline, CDR1 is GTSNPN and CDR2 is SVGIG (reference sequence). This CDR3 region has 15 residues. Trimming shortened V by 5 bases and J by 2 bases, and 18 bases separated the two germline ends. The CDR3 loop reads CAWALRGTGNYGYTF. The DNA for the CDR3 is TGTGCCTGGGCACTTCGGGGGACGGGGAACTATGGCTACACCTTC.

The chain has TRBV3-1 (or the pseudogene TRBV3-2) and TRBJ2-1; TRBD2 matches 10 bases. Germline V gives CDR1 LGHDT, CDR2 YNNKEL (reference sequence). The CDR3 contains 15 residues. The trim removed 4 bases at V and 4 bases at J, leaving 4 bases unmatched. The CDR3 DNA sequence: TGTGCCAGCAGCCTGAGCGGGGGGGAATACAATGAGCAGTTCTTC. It translates to CASSLSGGEYNEQFF.

The V gene is TRBV6-4, the J gene TRBJ1-1, with 7 bases aligning to TRBD1. CDR3 length equals 14 residues. Trimming at V came to 7 bases and at J to 2 bases, leaving 7 bases not matched to a gene. The germline gives CDR1 MRHNA, CDR2 SNTAGT. The CDR3 DNA reads as TGTGCCAGCATCACCGGGACAGCTAACACTGAAGCTTTCTTT. It yields the protein CASITGTANTEAFF.

The chain employs TRBV27 and TRBJ2-3, with 11 positions matching TRBD2. Germline V gene lookup returns CDR1 MNHEY and CDR2 SMNVEV (reference sequence). The V and J ends lost 8 bases and 0 bases, in that order; junction bases with no gene match: 4. The CDR3 consists of 15 residues. This chain's CDR3 is CASLIAGGSTDTQYF. CDR3 DNA: TGTGCCAGCCTTATAGCGGGGGGGAGCACAGATACGCAGTATTTT.

The chain links TRBV14 to TRBJ2-2, with TRBD1 matching over 9 bases. CDR1 and CDR2 (germline): SGHDN, FVKESK. This CDR3 spans 16 amino acids. With 5 bases clipped from V and 1 base from J, the junction kept 5 bases outside the gene matches. Here the CDR3 DNA reads TGTGCCAGCAGCAAATGGGGACAGGGGAACACCGGGGAGCTGTTTTTT. Protein: CASSKWGQGNTGELFF.

J is TRBJ1-1 and V is TRBV4-3; D is uncertain. Looked up from germline, CDR1 is LGHNA and CDR2 is YSLEER. The CDR3 runs 12 residues. V was trimmed by 1 base and J by 3 bases, leaving 3 bases between them. CDR3 region: CASSQGDTEAFF. As DNA, the CDR3 is TGCGCCAGCAGCCAAGGAGACACTGAAGCTTTCTTT.

This sequence joins TRBV9 and TRBJ1-6; tentatively, D is TRBD1 (5 bases). Trimming left V 1 base short and J 10 bases short, with 15 bases between. Germline CDR1 is SGDLS and CDR2 is YYNGEE. This CDR3 has 15 residues. CDR3 DNA sequence: TGTGCCAGCAGCGTAAACAGCAGGGCGGAATCACCCCTCCACTTT. This translates into CASSVNSRAESPLHF.

This clone was counted a few times. V is TRBV10-3 and J is TRBJ2-1; TRBD2 matches at 8 bases. After removal of 0 bases from V and 4 bases from J, the junction contained 5 bases not matched to a gene. The CDR3 extends over 16 amino acids. Germline loops: CDR1 ENHRY, CDR2 SYGVKD. CDR3: CAISESAGGLYNEQFF. The CDR3 DNA sequence: TGTGCCATCAGTGAGTCGGCGGGGGGCCTGTACAATGAGCAGTTCTTC.

The V and J genes are TRBV9 and TRBJ1-6; D call uncertain. The CDR3 is 14 amino acids. Trimming took 0 bases from V and 7 from J, leaving 8 bases between them. Germline V lookup: CDR1 SGDLS, CDR2 YYNGEE. The CDR3 loop is CASSVDSSNSPLHF. The CDR3 nucleotides read TGTGCCAGCAGCGTAGACAGTTCCAATTCACCCCTCCACTTT. The whole variable domain, filled in from reference TRBV9 and TRBJ1-6, reads DSGVTQTPKHLITATGQRVTLRCSPRSGDLSVYWYQQSLDQGLQFLIQYYNGEERAKGNILERFSAQQFPDLHSELNLSSLELGDSALYFCASSVDSSNSPLHFGNGTRLTVT.

The rearrangement links TRBV28 to TRBJ1-2; the match to TRBD1 covers 8 bases. The CDR3 contains 14 residues. Germline CDR1 MDHEN, CDR2 SYDVKM. The J segment lost 7 bases and the V segment lost 3 bases, leaving 7 bases of the junction unmatched. In DNA form, the CDR3 reads TGTGCCAGCAGTTTCGGGGACAGGACGGGTGGCTACACCTTC. It is translated as CASSFGDRTGGYTF.

The chain joins TRBV5-1 to TRBJ1-1, with a tentative D call TRBD1 (5 bases). The CDR3 totals 14 residues. Germline CDR1 reads SGHRS; CDR2 reads YFSETQ. The V end lost 4 bases, the J end lost 3 bases, and 13 bases lay between the germline ends. This CDR3 reads CASSQDTTYTEAFF. CDR3 in DNA: TGCGCCAGCAGCCAGGACACCACCTACACTGAAGCTTTCTTT.

The chain links TRBV19 to TRBJ1-3; no firm D call. The V and J ends lost 6 bases and 1 base respectively, with 7 bases between them. Germline CDR1 and CDR2: LNHDA and SQIVND (reference sequence). The CDR3 sequence is 13 residues long. CDR3 sequence: CASSPVSGNTIYF. The CDR3 DNA sequence: TGTGCCAGTAGCCCAGTATCTGGAAACACCATATATTTT.

J is TRBJ1-1 and V is TRBV30; D is uncertain. The V and J ends lost 0 bases and 0 bases respectively, with 14 bases between them. The length of the CDR3 is 16 residues. The germline V gene encodes CDR1 GTSNPN and CDR2 SVGIG (reference sequence). The CDR3 DNA is TGTGCCTGGAGTGTACTGGGCAGTCCTATGAACACTGAAGCTTTCTTT. The encoded protein is CAWSVLGSPMNTEAFF.

The rearrangement joins TRBV19 to TRBJ1-1; possibly TRBD1 for D (6 bases). With 6 bases removed from V and 6 bases from J, the gap between germline ends came to 17 bases. Germline-derived CDR1 and CDR2 are LNHDA and SQIVND (reference sequence). This CDR3 contains 14 residues. The CDR3, as DNA: TGTGCCAGTAGCATCCAACAGGGAAATGCTGAAGCTTTCTTT. Protein: CASSIQQGNAEAFF.